This entry describes one TCR beta chain. Its antigen remains unknown. The CDR3 runs 11 residues. From germline, CDR1 is MNHEY and CDR2 SVGEGT. V lost 2 bases and J lost 4, with 3 bases in between. This sample was included in a study of T cell responses to AZD1222 COVID-19 vaccine. Study outcomes and limitations: Clonal diversity was possibly underestimated, and the donors were mostly white British, with more females. AZD1222 recipients seropositive at baseline numbered only five to seven.

Sequencing was performed with immunoSEQ multiplex PCR; in TCRdb, only in-frame clones are kept and a portion is missing. The sample includes about 83,000 clones, 75% to 95% of them seen just once. This material consisted of peripheral blood, taken on day 0 of MenACWY control vaccination. The source of this sequence is an adult in good health. This chain joins TRBV6-2 or TRBV6-3 and TRBJ2-7; no clear D gene. The CDR3: CASSYPYEQYF. The CDR3 DNA is TGTGCCAGCAGTTACCCATACGAGCAGTACTTC.